The 13 T cell receptor beta chains reported below all come from one sample, sequenced in a study of blood T cell repertoires in COVID-19 (TCRdb year 2020). Library construction relied on the immunoSEQ multiplex PCR assay. TCRdb took over this immuneACCESS table, retaining in-frame rearrangements with V and J assigned. Such tables are incomplete; in checked studies, under half of the missing clones stem from an unresolved V gene, and the remainder is unexplained. In this sample the table shows about 80,000 clones, around 76% of which occur a single time. In total, the top ten clones hold roughly 15% of the sample. The sequenced sample was peripheral blood. Receptors originate from a man aged 65 to 85 with active or convalescent COVID-19.

This rearrangement joins TRBV10-2 to TRBJ2-7; 12 bases map to TRBD1. CDR1 is WSHSY and CDR2 is SAAADI in the germline V gene. Trimming took 8 bases from V and 6 from J; bases not matched to a gene: 5. The CDR3 is 13 amino acids. Here the CDR3 DNA reads TGCGCCAGCCGGGACAGGGGGCTTGGCGAGCAGTACTTC. Its translation: CASRDRGLGEQYF.

This chain uses TRBV15 with TRBJ1-1; unclear D gene. CDR3 length: 14 residues. Trimming left V 1 base short and J 2 bases short, with 8 bases between. Germline V gene sequence: CDR1 LNHNV, CDR2 YYDKDF (reference sequence). CDR3 in amino acids: CATSRAPTNTEAFF. Written as DNA, the CDR3 is TGTGCCACCAGCAGAGCCCCCACAAACACTGAAGCTTTCTTT. Complete variable domain (other parts from reference TRBV15 and TRBJ1-1): DAMVIQNPRYQVTQFGKPVTLSCSQTLNHNVMYWYQQKSSQAPKLLFHYYDKDFNNEADTPDNFQSRRPNTSFCFLDIRSPGLGDTAMYLCATSRAPTNTEAFFGQGTRLTVV.

The V and J genes are TRBV25-1 and TRBJ2-5; weak D call: TRBD1 (6 bases). CDR1 is MGHDK, CDR2 SYGVNS, per germline. The ends were cut back, 3 bases at V and 4 bases at J, with 24 bases in the middle. This CDR3 spans 18 amino acids. Here the CDR3 DNA reads TGTGCCAGCAGTGAGGGGGTGTTGGGGGCCTCTCGTGTAGAGACCCAGTACTTC. Translating gives CASSEGVLGASRVETQYF. The whole variable domain, filled in from reference TRBV25-1 and TRBJ2-5, reads EADIYQTPRYLVIGTGKKITLECSQTMGHDKMYWYQQDPGMELHLIHYSYGVNSTEKGDLSSESTVSRIRTEHFPLTLESARPSHTSQYLCASSEGVLGASRVETQYFGPGTRLLVL.

This clone was seen once. The genes are TRBV11-3 and TRBJ1-1; TRBD1 aligns across 7 bases. The CDR3 consists of 16 residues. Trimming removed 5 bases from V and 5 bases from J; junction bases left unmatched: 14. Germline V gene data show CDR1 as SGHNT and CDR2 as YENEEA. CDR3 in DNA: TGTGCCAGCAGCCCCCAGGGGGAGGCGGCTAGGACTGAAGCTTTCTTT. Encoded protein: CASSPQGEAARTEAFF.

V usage is TRBV6-5 and J usage is TRBJ1-6; D ambiguous. CDR1 and CDR2 (germline): MNHEY, SVGAGI. V lost 7 bases to trimming and J lost 0 bases, with 4 bases between them. The CDR3 is made up of 13 amino acids. CDR3 nucleotide sequence: TGTGCCAGCACGAGCTCCTATAATTCACCCCTCCACTTT. It is translated as CASTSSYNSPLHF.

The rearrangement uses TRBV19 and TRBJ1-2; D is ambiguous. CDR1 and CDR2 from the germline V gene are LNHDA and SQIVND (reference sequence). Trimming removed 9 bases at V and 6 bases at J, with 17 bases between. The CDR3 runs to 13 residues. CDR3 in amino acids: CASRRRERDGYTF. The CDR3 DNA follows: TGTGCCAGCCGTCGGAGGGAAAGGGATGGCTACACCTTC.

This clone came up a few times. V usage is TRBV6-5 and J usage is TRBJ1-5; D not resolved. CDR3 size: 13 residues. Trimming took 6 bases from V and 2 from J, leaving 8 bases between them. The germline V gene has CDR1 MNHEY and CDR2 SVGAGI. The CDR3 here is CASSKTGNQPQHF. In nucleotides, the CDR3 is TGTGCCAGCAGCAAAACAGGCAATCAGCCCCAGCATTTT.

J is TRBJ2-1 and V is TRBV5-1; 8 bases are shared with TRBD2. Trimming cost V 0 bases and J 9 bases; bases outside gene matches: 11. Germline V gives CDR1 SGHRS, CDR2 YFSETQ. The CDR3 loop spans 16 amino acids. The CDR3 sequence: CASSLGLPGGRGEQFF. The CDR3 DNA is TGCGCCAGCAGCTTGGGATTGCCGGGGGGGCGCGGTGAGCAGTTCTTC.

The chain couples TRBV19 to TRBJ2-6; D not certain. The CDR3 spans 15 residues. Germline lookup yields CDR1 LNHDA and CDR2 SQIVND (reference sequence). Trimming cost V 1 base and J 1 base, with 5 bases left between them. As DNA, the CDR3 is TGTGCCAGTAGTATAGCGGTTTCTGGGGCCAACGTCCTGACTTTC. It yields the protein CASSIAVSGANVLTF. Using reference TRBV19 and TRBJ2-6 for the parts outside the CDR3, the full variable domain is DGGITQSPKYLFRKEGQNVTLSCEQNLNHDAMYWYRQDPGQGLRLIYYSQIVNDFQKGDIAEGYSVSREKKESFPLTVTSAQKNPTAFYLCASSIAVSGANVLTFGAGSRLTVL.

The V call is TRBV10-2, the J call TRBJ1-5; tentative D call: TRBD1 (6 bases). The germline V and J ends were trimmed by 4 bases and 2 bases, with 9 bases remaining between them. The CDR3 sequence is 14 residues long. CDR1 is WSHSY, CDR2 SAAADI, per germline. DNA for the CDR3: TGCGCCAGCAGTGTGGGGGCCCGCAATCAGCCCCAGCATTTT. Translation: CASSVGARNQPQHF.

V and J are TRBV11-3 and TRBJ1-2, with D tentatively TRBD1 (6 bases). Trimming cost V 1 base and J 2 bases, with 17 bases left between them. Germline values: CDR1 SGHNT, CDR2 YENEEA. The CDR3 totals 17 residues. The CDR3 nucleotides are TGTGCCAGCAGCTTAGTTCAATGGGGGCGAACCAACTATGGCTACACCTTC. Its protein is CASSLVQWGRTNYGYTF.

This chain uses TRBV19 with TRBJ2-3; 9 bases map to TRBD2. The V segment lost 7 bases and the J segment 4 bases; nucleotides outside the gene matches: 9. The germline CDR1 and CDR2 sequences are LNHDA and SQIVND (reference sequence). The CDR3 has 15 amino acids. CDR3 coding DNA: TGTGCCAGTAACCCGGCGGGGGGGGCCCCAGATACGCAGTATTTT. Its protein product is CASNPAGGAPDTQYF.

The chain employs TRBV16 and TRBJ2-7; TRBD1 matches 8 bases. The CDR3 runs to 13 residues. With V trimmed by 5 bases and J by 3 bases, 3 bases remained unmatched. CDR1 KGHSY and CDR2 FQNENV come from the germline V gene. CDR3 bases: TGTGCCAGCAGCAGGGGACAGGACTACGAGCAGTACTTC. It translates to CASSRGQDYEQYF.